The rows below give T cell receptor beta chains drawn from one sample of a study of blood T cells in healthy people across ages. TCRdb ran MiXCR on the 5' RACE reads and lists one entry per CDR3 protein. The sample has more than 800,000 distinct CDR3 sequences, 40% to 45% seen once. The sequencing input was blood. Source of these receptors: a woman aged 55-69 years in good health. The CDR3 runs from the conserved cysteine through the conserved F or W. Fields, in order: CDR3 length, clone size, V gene, J gene, CDR3 protein. Size values are once, few and many counts, or a class for expanded clones, and some rows have none.

15	few	TRBV5-6	TRBJ2-7	CASSLFSQDSYEQYF
13	NA	TRBV3-1	TRBJ2-4	CASSIRPGGVQYF
10	many	TRBV29-1	TRBJ2-5	CSVIGETQYF
16	NA	TRBV4-1	TRBJ2-7	CASSQEEGGVWNEQYF
13	NA	TRBV20-1	TRBJ2-1	CSARRLAGWEQFF
16	NA	TRBV4-1	TRBJ2-3	CASSHGRQGLGDTQYF
19	few	TRBV7-2	TRBJ2-1	CASSHEAGGPISSYNEQFF
15	many	TRBV4-1	TRBJ2-5	CASSQEGTSRETQYF
13	few	TRBV7-9	TRBJ2-7	CASSAPGADEQYF
15	NA	TRBV24-1	TRBJ2-7	CATSDLQALAYEQYF
14	NA	TRBV5-1	NA	CASSSPTGSYEQYF
14	NA	TRBV30	TRBJ1-5	CAWSVSGFGQPQHF
14	NA	TRBV3-1	TRBJ2-1	CASSQGDGYNEQFF
12	NA	TRBV6-6	TRBJ1-5	CASSSDIQPQHF
18	NA	TRBV5-1	TRBJ2-3	CASSLTSGTGPSTDTQYF
16	NA	TRBV10-1	TRBJ2-7	CASSHPRGTSGYEQYF
17	NA	TRBV20-1	TRBJ2-5	CSASLPGRDWLQETQYF
16	NA	TRBV20-1	TRBJ2-7	CRGVDGRRRSSYEQYF
17	NA	TRBV9	TRBJ2-3	CASSRQHEQGITDTQYF
17	NA	TRBV7-2	TRBJ2-3	CASSFWTSGRATDTQYF
15	NA	TRBV7-2	TRBJ1-6	CASSSGQALNSPLHF
16	NA	TRBV12-3/TRBV12-4	TRBJ2-1	CVSKPPGQVWGNEQFF
11	many	TRBV29-1	TRBJ2-5	CSVEPKETQYF
14	NA	TRBV12-3/TRBV12-4	TRBJ2-3	CASRVTGGSNTQYF
16	few	TRBV27	TRBJ2-7	CASSSPRSERYYEQYF
13	NA	TRBV12-5	TRBJ2-7	CASGQGPPYEQYF